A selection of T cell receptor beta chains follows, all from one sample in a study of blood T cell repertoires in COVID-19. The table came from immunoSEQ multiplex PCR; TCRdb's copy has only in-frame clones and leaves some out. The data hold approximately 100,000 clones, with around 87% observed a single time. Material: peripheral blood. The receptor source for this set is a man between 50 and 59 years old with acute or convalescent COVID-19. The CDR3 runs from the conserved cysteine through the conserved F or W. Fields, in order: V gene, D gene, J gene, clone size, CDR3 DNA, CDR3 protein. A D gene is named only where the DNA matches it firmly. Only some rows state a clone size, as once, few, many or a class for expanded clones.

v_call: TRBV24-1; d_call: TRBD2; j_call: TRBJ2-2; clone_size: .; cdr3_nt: TGTGCCACCAGTGATTCCGGGACTAGCGTTTCGAACACCGGGGAGCTGTTTTTT; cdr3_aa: CATSDSGTSVSNTGELFF
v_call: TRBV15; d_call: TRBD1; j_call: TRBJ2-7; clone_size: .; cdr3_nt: TGTGCCACCAGCAGGGGGACAGGGGATTACGAGCAGTACTTC; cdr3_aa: CATSRGTGDYEQYF
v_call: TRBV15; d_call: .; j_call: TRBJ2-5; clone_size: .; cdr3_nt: TGTGCCACCAGCAGAGTTTCCGGAGGCGAGACCCAGTACTTC; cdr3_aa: CATSRVSGGETQYF
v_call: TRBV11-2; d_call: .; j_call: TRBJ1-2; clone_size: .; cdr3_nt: TGTGCCAGCAGCTTAGATTCCCAGGGGATCTATGGCTACACCTTC; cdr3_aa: CASSLDSQGIYGYTF
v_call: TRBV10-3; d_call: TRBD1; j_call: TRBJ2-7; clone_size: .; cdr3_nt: TGTGCCATCAGTGCCCCGGACAGGGCGGACGAGCAGTACTTC; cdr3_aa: CAISAPDRADEQYF
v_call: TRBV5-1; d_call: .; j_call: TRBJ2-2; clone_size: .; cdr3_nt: TGCGCCAGCAGCAGAGGGAGTCTGCCCGGGGAGCTGTTTTTT; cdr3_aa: CASSRGSLPGELFF
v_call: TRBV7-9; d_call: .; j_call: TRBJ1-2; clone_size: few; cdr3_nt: TGTGCCAGCAGCTGGGAGGCTGGGGGCTATGGCTACACCTTC; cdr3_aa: CASSWEAGGYGYTF
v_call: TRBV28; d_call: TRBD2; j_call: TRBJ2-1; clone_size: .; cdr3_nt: TGTGCCAGCAGAGGACTAGCGGGATTCGATGAGCAGTTCTTC; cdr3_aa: CASRGLAGFDEQFF
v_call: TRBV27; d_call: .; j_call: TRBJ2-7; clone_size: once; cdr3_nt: TGTGCCAGCAGTTTGGGGGCAGAGCAGTACTTC; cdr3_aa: CASSLGAEQYF
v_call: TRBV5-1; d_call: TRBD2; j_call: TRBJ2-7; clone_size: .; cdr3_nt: TGCGCCAGCAGCTTGGGGCTAGCGGGTCCCGTGCAGTACTTC; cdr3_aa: CASSLGLAGPVQYF
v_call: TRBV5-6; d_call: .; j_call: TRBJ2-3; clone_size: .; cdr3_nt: TGTGCCAGCAGCTTGCATAATCAGGTTAAAGATACGCAGTATTTT; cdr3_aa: CASSLHNQVKDTQYF
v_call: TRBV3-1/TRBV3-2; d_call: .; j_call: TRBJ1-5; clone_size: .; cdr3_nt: TGTGCCAGCAGCCAATCTACAGGGCCCTATCAGCCCCAGCATTTT; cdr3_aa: CASSQSTGPYQPQHF
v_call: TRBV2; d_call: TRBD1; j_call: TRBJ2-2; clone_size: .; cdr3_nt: TGTGCCAGCCTCACAGGGGGAGGCACCGGGGAGCTGTTTTTT; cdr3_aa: CASLTGGGTGELFF
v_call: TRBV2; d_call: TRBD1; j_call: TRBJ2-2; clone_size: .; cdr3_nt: TGTGCCAGCAGGGCGACAGGGGGGAACACCGGGGAGCTGTTTTTT; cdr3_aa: CASRATGGNTGELFF
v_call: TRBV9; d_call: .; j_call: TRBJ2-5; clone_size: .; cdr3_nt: TGTGCCAGCAGCGTAGGGACGGGAGATGGTGAGACCCAGTACTTC; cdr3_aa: CASSVGTGDGETQYF
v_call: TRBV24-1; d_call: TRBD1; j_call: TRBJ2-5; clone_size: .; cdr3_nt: TGTGCCACCAGTGACTGGACAGGCCCCGGAGAGACCCAGTACTTC; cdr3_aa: CATSDWTGPGETQYF
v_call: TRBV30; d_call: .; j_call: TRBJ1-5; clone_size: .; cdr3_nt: TGTGCCTGGAGTTCCGACAGGTCCAATCAGCCCCAGCATTTT; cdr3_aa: CAWSSDRSNQPQHF
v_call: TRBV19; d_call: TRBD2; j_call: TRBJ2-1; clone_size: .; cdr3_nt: TGTGCCAGTAGTATTTCTAGCGGGAGGGCTGTAATCTTC; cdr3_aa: CASSISSGRAVIF
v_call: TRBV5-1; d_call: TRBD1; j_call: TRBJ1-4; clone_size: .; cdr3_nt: TGCGCCAGCAGCGCCCCGGGACAGGGTGGTGAAAAACTGTTTTTT; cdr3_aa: CASSAPGQGGEKLFF
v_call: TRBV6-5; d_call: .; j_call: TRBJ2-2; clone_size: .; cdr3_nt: TGTGCCAGCACCCGGACTGATTTTAGGGAGCTGTTTTTT; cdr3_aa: CASTRTDFRELFF
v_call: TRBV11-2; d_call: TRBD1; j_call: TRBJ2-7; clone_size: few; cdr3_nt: TGTGCCAGCAGCGCCCGGGACAGGGCGAGCTACGAGCAGTACTTC; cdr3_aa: CASSARDRASYEQYF
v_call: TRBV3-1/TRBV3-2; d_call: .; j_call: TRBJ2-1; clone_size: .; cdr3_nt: TGTGCCAGCAGCCAGTCTGGGCAGCAGTTCTTC; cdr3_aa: CASSQSGQQFF
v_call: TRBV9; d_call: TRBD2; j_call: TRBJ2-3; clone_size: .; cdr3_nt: TGTGCCAGCAGCGTTAGCGGGAGCGGTAGAGATACGCAGTATTTT; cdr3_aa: CASSVSGSGRDTQYF
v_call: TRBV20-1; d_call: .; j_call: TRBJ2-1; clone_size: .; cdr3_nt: TGCAGTGCTAGTGGGCTAGCATCTAATGAGCAGTTCTTC; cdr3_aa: CSASGLASNEQFF
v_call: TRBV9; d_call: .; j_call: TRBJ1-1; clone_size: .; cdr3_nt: TGTGCCAGCAGCGTAAACCCGGTCTACGGGAACACTGAAGCTTTCTTT; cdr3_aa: CASSVNPVYGNTEAFF
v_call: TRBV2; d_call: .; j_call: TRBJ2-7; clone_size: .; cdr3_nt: TGTGCCAGCAGTGAGCAGGGCGGTACTGTCGAGCAGTACTTC; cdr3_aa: CASSEQGGTVEQYF
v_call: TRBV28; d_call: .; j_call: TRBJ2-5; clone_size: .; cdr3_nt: TGTGCCAGCAGTTTCTTTGTACAGGGAGAGACCCAGTACTTC; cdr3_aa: CASSFFVQGETQYF
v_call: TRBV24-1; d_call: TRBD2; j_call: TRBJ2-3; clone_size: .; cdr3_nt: TGTGCCACCAGTTTAGCGGGAGGGGCAGATACGCAGTATTTT; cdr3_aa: CATSLAGGADTQYF
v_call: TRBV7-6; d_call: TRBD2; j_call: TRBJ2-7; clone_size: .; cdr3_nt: TGTGCCAGCAGCATCGGGGGGAGAGGGTCTCACGAGCAGTACTTC; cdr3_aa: CASSIGGRGSHEQYF
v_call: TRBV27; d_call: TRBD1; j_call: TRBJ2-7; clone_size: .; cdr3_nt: TGTGCCAGCAGTTTAGTGACAGGGGATCGTCGGACCTACGAGCAGTACTTC; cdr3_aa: CASSLVTGDRRTYEQYF
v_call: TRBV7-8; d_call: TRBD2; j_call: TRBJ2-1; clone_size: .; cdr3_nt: TGTGCCAGCAGCTTAGCGAGAAGGGTAGCGGGGATCTACAATGAGCAGTTCTTC; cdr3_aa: CASSLARRVAGIYNEQFF
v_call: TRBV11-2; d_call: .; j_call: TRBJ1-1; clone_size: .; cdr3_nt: TGTGCCAGCAGCTTATCTATGGGCAGGAACACTGAAGCTTTCTTT; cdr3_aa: CASSLSMGRNTEAFF
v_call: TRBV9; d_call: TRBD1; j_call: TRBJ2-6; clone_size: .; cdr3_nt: TGTGCCAGCAGCGTAGGCGGACAGGGGCAAGTCCTGACTTTC; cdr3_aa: CASSVGGQGQVLTF